Detailed here is one T cell receptor beta chain. Its antigen remains unidentified. TCRdb itself ran the RT-PCR reads through MiXCR, one entry per CDR3 protein. The sample holds around 530,000 distinct CDR3 sequences, 15% to 20% seen once. The CDR3 sequence is 15 residues long. V was clipped by 4 bases and J by 4 bases, with 14 bases between them. Germline CDR1 and CDR2: SGHDT and YYEEEE. The data were obtained in a study of response to subunit inactivated influenza vaccine. Study-wide findings and caveats: Authors suggested that a seasonal influenza vaccination recruits few new T cells each time.

This sequence originates from a man aged 45 to 75 who received an inactivated influenza vaccine. Source: CD4+ T cells sorted from PBMCs, taken roughly 24 months after vaccination. The chain has TRBV5-6 and TRBJ2-2; TRBD2 is a possible D gene (6 bases). The CDR3 DNA reads as TGTGCCAGCAGCCCGACTAGACGGGGCACCGGGGAGCTGTTTTTT. This sequence encodes CASSPTRRGTGELFF.